This T cell receptor (beta chain) was recovered during a study of T cells expressing NK-cell markers. Overall study context: It was sorted CD3+CD56+NKG2C+, CD3+CD56+NKG2C- and CD3+CD56-NKG2C+ T cells that supplied the TCR beta repertoires. Just one sequenced donor of eight was HCMV-seronegative, while seven were seropositive.

TCRdb reprocessed the 5' RACE reads; each CDR3 protein has one entry and no DNA is given. The sample totals 500,000 to 600,000 distinct CDR3 sequences; its top ten clones hold approximately 3.5%. The CDR3 is 11 amino acids. Germline V gives CDR1 SEHNR, CDR2 FQNEAQ (reference sequence). The sequence came from a young man in good health. What was sequenced was blood T cells: a sorted CD56 or NKG2C T cell subset, CD4+ or CD8+ T cells, or bulk PBMC T cells (not recorded which). The V gene is TRBV7-9, the J gene TRBJ1-1; the TRBD1 assignment by TCRdb is unverifiable without DNA. The CDR3 sequence is CASLDRGAAFF.